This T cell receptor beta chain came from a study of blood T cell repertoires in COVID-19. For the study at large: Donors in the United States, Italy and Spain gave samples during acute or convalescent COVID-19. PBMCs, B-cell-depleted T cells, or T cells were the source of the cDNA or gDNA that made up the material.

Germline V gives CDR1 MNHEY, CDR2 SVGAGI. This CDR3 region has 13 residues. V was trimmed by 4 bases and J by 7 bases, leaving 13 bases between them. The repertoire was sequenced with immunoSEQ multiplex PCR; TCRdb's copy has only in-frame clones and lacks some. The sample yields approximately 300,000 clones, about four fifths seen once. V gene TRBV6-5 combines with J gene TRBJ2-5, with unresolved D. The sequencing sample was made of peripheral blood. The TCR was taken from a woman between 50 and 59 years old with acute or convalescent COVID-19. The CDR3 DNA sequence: TGTGCCAGCAGTTTCGATCCCGGTGGGACCCAGTACTTC. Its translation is CASSFDPGGTQYF.